Presented here are 29 T cell receptor beta chains from one specimen sequenced in a study of Tregs in tolerant kidney transplant recipients. TCRdb's copy holds only in-frame clones and misses some; the assay was immunoSEQ multiplex PCR. Its listing shows approximately 6,000 clones. The nonmyeloablative bone marrow transplants came from related graft donors, with transient mixed chimerism. The material sequenced was CD8+ T cells from blood (PBMCs), taken 12 months after the transplant. These receptors were collected from a human patient who received a combined kidney and bone marrow transplant. The graft donor may have contributed some T cells.

The CDR3 DNA, read in part, is TGTGCCAGCAGCCAAGAAAGGACTAGCGGGGTCCACTACGAG. Protein sequence: CASSQERTSGVHYE. The entire CDR3 sequence reads CASSQERTSGVHYEQYF. The chain combines TRBV4-2 with TRBJ2-7, with 12 bases lining up with TRBD2. The observed sequence ends 3 residues before the CDR3 terminus, with the missing tail filled in from the germline J gene. V lost 0 bases and J lost 3; bases outside the gene matches: 6. Germline-derived CDR1 and CDR2 are LGHNA and YNFKEQ. This CDR3 has 17 residues.

This clone is called medium-sized (0.01 to 0.1%) based on its frequency. CDR3 loop: CASSLVSGGYNEQFF. Partial CDR3 DNA: TGTGCCAGCAGCTTAGTTAGCGGGGGCTACAATGAG. The genes are TRBV7-8 and TRBJ2-1; 9 bases map to TRBD2. Coverage ceases 3 residues before the CDR3 finishes, and the germline J gene fills in the end. V dropped 1 base and J dropped 3; count of bases not matched to a gene: 1. CDR1 and CDR2 from the germline V gene are SGHVS and FQNEAQ. This CDR3 spans 15 amino acids. The whole variable domain, remainder taken from reference TRBV7-8 and TRBJ2-1, is GAGVSQSPRYKVAKRGQDVALRCDPISGHVSLFWYQQALGQGPEFLTYFQNEAQLDKSGLPSDRFFAERPEGSVSTLKIQRTQQEDSAVYLCASSLVSGGYNEQFFGPGTRLTVL.

As concerns this clone: Read data end 3 residues before the CDR3 end; the end is taken from the germline J gene. The J gene is TRBJ2-5, the V gene TRBV10-3; 8 nucleotides line up with TRBD1. The CDR3 has 15 residues. V was clipped by 4 bases and J by 5 bases; unmatched bases: 9. CDR1 ENHRY and CDR2 SYGVKD come from the germline V gene. The covered CDR3 bases are TGTGCCATCAGTGGGAGGACAGGGATGGGGGAGACC. This sequence encodes CAISGRTGMGET. The entire CDR3 is CAISGRTGMGETQYF.

As concerns this clone: Read data end 3 residues before the CDR3 end; the end is taken from the germline J gene. The chain employs TRBV7-9 and TRBJ2-1, with unresolved D. Germline CDR1 and CDR2: SEHNR and FQNEAQ (reference sequence). Trimming stripped 5 bases from V and 4 bases from J, with 6 bases between. CDR3 length: 12 amino acids. The CDR3: CASSREYNEQFF. The CDR3 bases that were read are TGTGCCAGCAGCCGCGAATACAATGAG.

Details on this clone: The CDR3 goes on 3 residues after the read ends, and that part is filled in from the germline J gene. The genes are TRBV7-3 and TRBJ2-1, with 10 positions matching TRBD2. The germline V gene has CDR1 SGHTA and CDR2 FQGTGA. The junction had 4 bases not matched to a gene; V was cut back by 6 bases and J by 8 bases. The CDR3 length is 13 residues. CDR3 DNA (partial): TGTGCCAGCAGGGCTAGCGGGAGTCATGAG. Translation gives CASRASGSHE. The CDR3 reads in full as CASRASGSHEQFF.

CDR3 in amino acids: CASRRDNTDTQYF. The covered CDR3 bases are TGTGCCAGCAGACGAGACAACACAGATACG. The J gene is TRBJ2-3, the V gene TRBV7-2, with D uncertain. The read falls 3 residues short of the CDR3 end, and the missing part is taken from the germline J gene. Trimming removed 6 bases from V and 2 bases from J, with 9 bases in between. CDR3 size: 13 residues. The V gene's germline CDR1 is SGHTA and CDR2 FQGNSA.

On this clone itself: Read data end 3 residues before the CDR3 end; the end is taken from the germline J gene. J is TRBJ2-7 and V is TRBV6-8; 7 bases are a match to TRBD1. The length of the CDR3 is 14 residues. V shed 2 bases, J shed 5 bases, and the junction held 6 bases outside the gene matches. Germline assignment: CDR1 MNHGY and CDR2 SAAAGT. CDR3 DNA (partial): TGTGCCAGCAGTTACGTCGGACAGGAGAACGAG. As protein: CASSYVGQENE. The whole CDR3 sequence reads CASSYVGQENEQYF.

Notes on this clone: The read gets to within 3 residues of the CDR3 end, and the germline J gene fills in the rest. The chain has TRBV6-2 or TRBV6-3 and TRBJ2-3, with D possibly being TRBD1 (6 bases). This CDR3 comprises 15 residues. V lost 1 base to trimming and J lost 2 bases, with 10 bases between them. The germline V gene encodes CDR1 MNHEY and CDR2 SVGEGT. CDR3 DNA, as far as it was read: TGTGCCAGCAGTTACTTGGACAGAGTCACAGATACG. Its protein product is CASSYLDRVTDT. The entire CDR3 sequence reads CASSYLDRVTDTQYF.

The sequenced CDR3 bases are TGTGCCAGCAGCCCCAGGGGGCCCGGGGAG. Amino acid sequence: CASSPRGPGE. The whole CDR3 is CASSPRGPGELFF. This chain connects TRBV27 to TRBJ2-2, with 8 nucleotides matching TRBD1. The CDR3 end lies 3 residues beyond the end of the read and is filled in from the germline J gene. Trimming took 6 bases from V and 6 from J; bases not matched to a gene: 3. Germline V gene lookup returns CDR1 MNHEY and CDR2 SMNVEV (reference sequence). The CDR3 covers 13 residues.

Details on this clone: Sequencing ends 3 residues short of the CDR3 end; the germline J gene provides the rest. V is TRBV5-1 and J is TRBJ1-6, with 7 bases identical to TRBD1. The ends lost 0 bases at V and 6 bases at J; junction bases unmatched: 12. The CDR3 spans 18 residues. The V gene's germline CDR1 is SGHRS and CDR2 YFSETQ. CDR3 bases read: TGCGCCAGCAGCTTGGCCACCCGACAGGGCAGCAGTAATTCACCC. Translating it yields CASSLATRQGSSNSP. The whole CDR3 sequence reads CASSLATRQGSSNSPLHF.

Comment on this clone: Read sequence stops 3 residues before the CDR3 end, and the germline J gene provides the missing end. The chain couples TRBV20-1 to TRBJ2-1, with no clear D. The V gene's germline CDR1 is DFQATT and CDR2 SNEGSKA (reference sequence). V was clipped by 2 bases and J by 8 bases, with 7 bases between them. The CDR3 is 11 amino acids. The sequenced CDR3 bases are TGCAGTGCTAGACTCGTATATGAG. It translates to CSARLVYE. The full CDR3 sequence reads CSARLVYEQFF.

A remark on this clone: At one end, the junction sequence differs from germline, possibly due to a read error. Coverage ceases 3 residues before the CDR3 finishes, and the germline J gene fills in the end. The chain employs TRBV4-2 and TRBJ2-1, with 8 bases aligning to TRBD2. The CDR3 sequence is 14 residues long. Germline CDR1 and CDR2: LGHNA and YNFKEQ. The DNA read from the CDR3 is TGCGCCAGCAGCCGGGGACTAGCCTACAATGAG. Its protein product is CASSRGLAYNE. The full-length CDR3 reads as CASSRGLAYNEQFF.

Worth noting for this clone: The CDR3 end is not reached by the read, which stops 3 residues before it; the germline J gene fills it in. This chain links TRBV9 with TRBJ2-3, with D perhaps TRBD2 (7 bases). V was shortened by 0 bases and J by 3 bases, with 14 bases between the two germline ends. This CDR3 is built from 16 residues. Germline-derived CDR1 and CDR2 are SGDLS and YYNGEE. The sequenced CDR3 bases are TGTGCCAGCAGCGTAGCGGGGGGCTTGTGGACAGATACG. It is translated as CASSVAGGLWTDT. The CDR3 reads in full as CASSVAGGLWTDTQYF.

About this clone: The read terminates 3 residues before the CDR3 end, so the remaining end is supplied by the germline J gene. The chain employs TRBV7-8 and TRBJ1-1; D perhaps matches TRBD1 (6 bases). The length of the CDR3 is 14 residues. V shed 2 bases and J shed 7 bases, with 14 bases lying between them. Germline CDR1 and CDR2: SGHVS and FQNEAQ. CDR3 sequence: CASSLYGQRNEAFF. The DNA read from the CDR3 is TGTGCCAGCAGCTTATACGGACAGCGAAATGAA. The whole variable domain, remainder taken from reference TRBV7-8 and TRBJ1-1, is GAGVSQSPRYKVAKRGQDVALRCDPISGHVSLFWYQQALGQGPEFLTYFQNEAQLDKSGLPSDRFFAERPEGSVSTLKIQRTQQEDSAVYLCASSLYGQRNEAFFGQGTRLTVV.

As concerns this clone: The CDR3 extends 3 residues past the end of the read, so its final part is completed from the germline J gene. The chain combines TRBV6-2 or TRBV6-3 with TRBJ2-2; 11 bases are a match to TRBD1. Looked up from germline, CDR1 is MNHEY and CDR2 is SVGEGT. This CDR3 is built from 15 residues. V was pared by 9 bases and J by 4 bases, with 7 bases of the junction left unmatched. CDR3 loop: CASTGTGGITGELFF. The DNA read from the CDR3 is TGTGCCAGTACCGGGACAGGGGGAATCACCGGGGAG.

Details on this clone: The read comes to an end 3 residues before the CDR3 does, leaving the germline J gene to fill in the end. The chain couples TRBV19 to TRBJ2-1, with D possibly being TRBD2 (5 bases). From germline, CDR1 is LNHDA and CDR2 SQIVND (reference sequence). The length of the CDR3 is 16 residues. Trimming took off 3 bases at V and 3 bases at J, with 15 bases between the two ends. Partial CDR3 DNA: TGTGCCAGTAGTATTCGAGGCGGAGGTGTCTACAATGAG. Residues: CASSIRGGGVYNE. The complete CDR3 reads CASSIRGGGVYNEQFF.

As to this clone: The CDR3 extends 3 residues past the end of the read, so its final part is completed from the germline J gene. The V gene is TRBV19, the J gene TRBJ2-1; TRBD2 agrees at 8 bases. Germline lookup yields CDR1 LNHDA and CDR2 SQIVND (reference sequence). J was trimmed by 7 bases and V by 1 base; bases with no gene match: 6. The CDR3 spans 15 residues. The CDR3 sequence: CASSIASSGSNEQFF. The DNA read from the CDR3 is TGTGCCAGTAGTATAGCGTCGAGCGGGAGTAATGAG.

This clone ranks as medium-sized in terms of frequency. The read is 3 residues too short to cover the CDR3 end, so that end is filled in from the germline J gene. The chain has TRBV30 and TRBJ1-1; no clear D. Germline assignment: CDR1 GTSNPN and CDR2 SVGIG (reference sequence). The CDR3 is 11 residues long. The sequenced part of the CDR3 DNA is TGTGCCTGGAGTGTACTATCGGAA. This sequence encodes CAWSVLSE. In full, the CDR3 reads CAWSVLSEAFF.

The CDR3 reads CASSLGQGFDTGELFF. CDR3 DNA (partial): TGCGCCAGCAGCTTGGGACAGGGGTTTGATACCGGGGAG. V and J are TRBV5-1 and TRBJ2-2, with 8 bases that match TRBD1. The read finishes 3 residues shy of the CDR3 end, and the germline J gene is used to complete it. V lost 0 bases to trimming and J lost 5 bases; unmatched junction nucleotides: 6. In germline, CDR1 is SGHRS, CDR2 YFSETQ. The CDR3 length is 16 residues.

Comment on this clone: The read gets to within 3 residues of the CDR3 end, and the germline J gene fills in the rest. The V call is TRBV2, the J call TRBJ2-3; 7 bases align to TRBD2. Germline loops: CDR1 SNHLY, CDR2 FYNNEI. CDR3 length: 17 residues. With V trimmed by 4 bases and J by 0 bases, 10 bases remained unmatched. The sequenced CDR3 bases are TGTGCCAGCAGTGTCTCCACTAGCGTAGAGAGCACAGATACG. It is translated as CASSVSTSVESTDT. The full CDR3 is CASSVSTSVESTDTQYF.

With regard to this clone: The CDR3 goes on 3 residues after the read ends, and that part is filled in from the germline J gene. V is TRBV19 and J is TRBJ1-1; TRBD1 matches at 8 bases. The germline V gene encodes CDR1 LNHDA and CDR2 SQIVND (reference sequence). The CDR3 runs to 13 residues. Germline trimming cut 10 bases from V and 1 base from J; bases unmatched to any gene: 5. This CDR3 is CATRQGRNTEAFF. The sequenced part of the CDR3 DNA is TGTGCCACTCGACAGGGGAGGAACACTGAA.

In regard to this clone: Read data end 3 residues before the CDR3 end; the end is taken from the germline J gene. This chain connects TRBV5-6 to TRBJ1-2; D is unclear. Germline V gene data show CDR1 as SGHDT and CDR2 as YYEEEE. The V and J ends lost 1 base and 3 bases respectively, with 7 bases between them. This CDR3 has 13 residues. Partial CDR3 DNA: TGTGCCAGCAGCTTGTGGTCGGACTATGGC. Protein: CASSLWSDYG. Given in full, the CDR3 is CASSLWSDYGYTF.

As regards this clone: The CDR3 end lies 3 residues beyond the end of the read and is filled in from the germline J gene. The chain recombines TRBV12-3 or TRBV12-4 with TRBJ2-5; 11 bases agree with TRBD1. Losses at the gene ends were 7 bases for V and 5 bases for J; bases not matched to a gene: 6. The CDR3 spans 14 residues. The DNA read from the CDR3 is TGTGCCAGCACTAGGACAGGGGGCTGGGAGACC. This gives the protein CASTRTGGWET. The CDR3, in full, reads CASTRTGGWETQYF.

In regard to this clone: The sequenced fragment ends 3 residues before the CDR3 boundary, so the rest is inferred from the germline J gene. V and J are TRBV29-1 and TRBJ1-2, with 8 nucleotides matching TRBD1. The germline CDR1 and CDR2 sequences are SQVTM and ANQGSEA. V dropped 5 bases and J dropped 4; count of bases not matched to a gene: 3. This CDR3 has 12 amino acids. Partial CDR3 DNA: TGCAGCGTTTACGGGACAGGCTATGGC. This gives the protein CSVYGTGYG. In full, the CDR3 reads CSVYGTGYGYTF.

Note on this clone: The read terminates 3 residues ahead of where the CDR3 ends, so the germline J gene completes it. V and J are TRBV7-6 and TRBJ2-7; the D is unclear. The germline V gene has CDR1 SGHVS and CDR2 FNYEAQ. This CDR3 is 14 amino acids long. V lost 1 base to trimming and J lost 3 bases, with 10 bases between them. CDR3 DNA, as far as it was read: TGTGCCAGCAGCTTAGGCTCTAGTCTCTACGAG. Protein product: CASSLGSSLYE. The full CDR3 protein is CASSLGSSLYEQYF. The full variable domain, completed using reference TRBV7-6 and TRBJ2-7, is GAGVSQSPRYKVTKRGQDVALRCDPISGHVSLYWYRQALGQGPEFLTYFNYEAQQDKSGLPNDRFSAERPEGSISTLTIQRTEQRDSAMYRCASSLGSSLYEQYFGPGTRLTVT.

Concerning this clone: The CDR3 end is not reached by the read, which stops 3 residues before it; the germline J gene fills it in. The chain links TRBV14 to TRBJ2-7; D is unresolved. There are 14 residues in the CDR3. Looked up from germline, CDR1 is SGHDN and CDR2 is FVKESK. Trimming took off 0 bases at V and 1 base at J, with 7 bases between the two ends. CDR3 bases read: TGTGCCAGCAGCCAAGACCCGCTATCCTACGAG. This codes for CASSQDPLSYE. The whole CDR3 sequence reads CASSQDPLSYEQYF. The complete variable domain, with remaining parts taken from reference TRBV14 and TRBJ2-7, reads EAGVTQFPSHSVIEKGQTVTLRCDPISGHDNLYWYRRVMGKEIKFLLHFVKESKQDESGMPNNRFLAERTGGTYSTLKVQPAELEDSGVYFCASSQDPLSYEQYFGPGTRLTVT.

Remarks on this clone: The read falls 3 residues short of the CDR3 end, and the missing part is taken from the germline J gene. This chain links TRBV27 with TRBJ1-1; TRBD1 agrees at 10 bases. After removal of 4 bases from V and 3 bases from J, the junction contained 5 bases not matched to a gene. Germline V gene sequence: CDR1 MNHEY, CDR2 SMNVEV (reference sequence). The CDR3 loop spans 15 amino acids. The covered CDR3 bases are TGTGCCAGCAGTTCCTCGACAGGGGGCGACACTGAA. Translating gives CASSSSTGGDTE. The whole CDR3 sequence is CASSSSTGGDTEAFF.

A word on this clone: The read ends 3 residues early relative to the CDR3; the germline J gene fills the gap. V is TRBV12-3 or TRBV12-4 and J is TRBJ2-7; perhaps TRBD1 as D (6 bases). Trimming took off 1 base at V and 3 bases at J, with 13 bases between the two ends. The CDR3 sequence is 15 residues long. The sequenced CDR3 bases are TGTGCCAGCAGTTTAGGGCAGGGGTTTCTCTACGAG. This codes for CASSLGQGFLYE. The whole CDR3 sequence is CASSLGQGFLYEQYF.

To note about this clone: The CDR3 end lies 3 residues beyond the end of the read and is filled in from the germline J gene. The V and J genes are TRBV11-1 and TRBJ2-7; 9 nucleotides line up with TRBD1. CDR1 SGHAT and CDR2 FQDESV come from the germline V gene (reference sequence). The CDR3 spans 14 residues. The ends lost 6 bases at V and 5 bases at J; junction bases unmatched: 8. CDR3 bases read: TGTGCCAGCAGGCAGACAGGGGGAAAAGACGAG. Residues: CASRQTGGKDE. The whole CDR3 protein reads CASRQTGGKDEQYF.